This T cell receptor beta chain was found in a study of blood T cell repertoires in COVID-19. This table comes from immunoSEQ multiplex PCR, and its TCRdb copy is limited to in-frame clones, with some not included. This sample yields more than 60,000 clones, of which about four fifths are seen a single time; roughly an eighth belongs to the top ten. This CDR3 contains 13 residues. Trimming removed 5 bases at V and 4 bases at J, with 9 bases between. In germline, CDR1 is SGHTA, CDR2 FQGNSA. The V call is TRBV7-2, the J call TRBJ2-1; D uncertain. The sequencing sample was made of peripheral blood. The receptor comes from a woman aged 80 or over with acute or convalescent COVID-19. Here the CDR3 DNA reads TGTGCCAGCAGCCTCGTGGAGTACAATGAGCAGTTCTTC. It encodes CASSLVEYNEQFF.